This T cell receptor beta chain was captured by sequencing in a study of shared clonotypes between healthy human individuals. Findings and caveats of the study: Generation probabilities of non-shared clonotypes were lower (relative to those shared by all four donors). Among the subsets, naive ones generally showed larger estimated richness than memory ones.

Regarding this clone: No antigen is known for it.

The CDR3 spans 16 residues. Trimming pared 4 bases from V and 0 bases from J, leaving 15 bases between. The V gene's germline CDR1 is SGHDN and CDR2 FVKESK. The study separated CD4+ cells into CD45RA+ naive and CD45RA-negative memory subsets. Some clones are missing from TCRdb's copy, which holds only in-frame ones; the method was immunoSEQ multiplex PCR. The data show about 680,000 clones, around 72% seen once. This chain links TRBV14 with TRBJ2-5, with D unclear. Sequencing was carried out using memory CD4+ T cells sorted from blood. The sample's subset: CD45RA-negative fraction. This sequence originates from a young woman in good health. DNA for the CDR3: TGTGCCAGCAGCCTGGGTTTCGTACGGTACCAAGAGACCCAGTACTTC. This encodes CASSLGFVRYQETQYF.